Listed below are T cell receptor beta chains from one sample, sequenced in a study of control samples from healthy donors and cancer patients. Some clones are missing from TCRdb's copy, which holds only in-frame ones; the method was immunoSEQ multiplex PCR. The repertoire holds over 150,000 clones, with approximately 94% as singletons. Sequenced: blood. Receptor source: a middle-aged man in good health. Both conserved end residues are part of each CDR3. The order of the fields is clone size, V gene, J gene, D gene, CDR3 DNA, CDR3 protein. The D gene is left open where the match is weak. Clone sizes are given selectively: once, few, many, or a class where the clone is expanded.

size: NA
V: TRBV5-1
J: TRBJ2-3
D: TRBD2
DNA: TGCGCCAGCAGCCTCACTAGCGTCGCAGATACGCAGTATTTT
CDR3: CASSLTSVADTQYF

size: NA
V: TRBV7-9
J: TRBJ1-2
D: TRBD1
DNA: TGTGCCAGCAGCCGTGGGACAGGGGTAAACTATGGCTACACCTTC
CDR3: CASSRGTGVNYGYTF

size: NA
V: TRBV30
J: TRBJ1-2
D: NA
DNA: TGTGCCTGGAGGGAGAGCGGGGCGGGAGGCTACACCTTC
CDR3: CAWRESGAGGYTF

size: NA
V: TRBV15
J: TRBJ2-7
D: TRBD2
DNA: TGTGCCACCAGCAGCGGGGGGGTCTACGAGCAGTACTTC
CDR3: CATSSGGVYEQYF

size: NA
V: TRBV19
J: TRBJ1-2
D: NA
DNA: TGTGCCAGTAGCCTAAAGCCCACTCCCTATGGCTACACCTTC
CDR3: CASSLKPTPYGYTF

size: NA
V: TRBV6-1
J: TRBJ2-3
D: NA
DNA: TGTGCCAGCAGTGAACCCGCAGCTAGCACAGATACGCAGTATTTT
CDR3: CASSEPAASTDTQYF

size: NA
V: TRBV7-2
J: TRBJ1-4
D: NA
DNA: TGTGCCAGCAGCTTCTCCGGGACGGTTAATGAAAAACTGTTTTTT
CDR3: CASSFSGTVNEKLFF

size: NA
V: TRBV19
J: TRBJ2-1
D: NA
DNA: TGTGCCAGTAGTTGGGAAGGGAATGAGCAGTTCTTC
CDR3: CASSWEGNEQFF

size: NA
V: TRBV7-9
J: TRBJ2-2
D: NA
DNA: TGTGCCAGCAGCTTAGATGTGTCAACCGGGGAGCTGTTTTTT
CDR3: CASSLDVSTGELFF

size: NA
V: TRBV11-2
J: TRBJ1-2
D: NA
DNA: TGTGCCAGCAGCTTAGTCTCGACTGGAGGCTATGGCTACACCTTC
CDR3: CASSLVSTGGYGYTF

size: NA
V: TRBV6-5
J: TRBJ1-2
D: NA
DNA: TGTGCCAGCGCAATCCGACAGTCCGGAGGCTACACCTTC
CDR3: CASAIRQSGGYTF

size: NA
V: TRBV14
J: TRBJ1-2
D: NA
DNA: TGTGCCAGCAGCCAAAGCCACAGGGCTAGCTACACCTTC
CDR3: CASSQSHRASYTF

size: NA
V: TRBV20-1
J: TRBJ1-2
D: NA
DNA: TGCAGTGCCCGGGCCAACTATGGCTACACCTTC
CDR3: CSARANYGYTF

size: NA
V: TRBV5-1
J: TRBJ1-3
D: NA
DNA: TGCGCCAGCAGCTTGGGGATAGAGACTGGGAGCTCTGGAAACACCATATATTTT
CDR3: CASSLGIETGSSGNTIYF

size: NA
V: TRBV6-5
J: TRBJ2-1
D: NA
DNA: TGTGCCAGCAGCCCGGGGCCGGAGCCCTACAATGAGCAGTTCTTC
CDR3: CASSPGPEPYNEQFF

size: NA
V: TRBV7-9
J: TRBJ1-4
D: NA
DNA: TGTGCCAGCAGCTTATTTTCAGCTAATGAAAAACTGTTTTTT
CDR3: CASSLFSANEKLFF

size: NA
V: TRBV7-9
J: TRBJ1-2
D: NA
DNA: TGTGCCAGCAGCCGGGACGGACGGCCCTATGGCTACACCTTC
CDR3: CASSRDGRPYGYTF

size: NA
V: TRBV28
J: TRBJ2-7
D: NA
DNA: TGTGCCAGCAGCAGCGACAGGTACGAGCAGTACTTC
CDR3: CASSSDRYEQYF

size: NA
V: TRBV9
J: TRBJ1-2
D: NA
DNA: TGTGCCAGCAGCGTAGGTGGAGGAAACTATGGCTACACCTTC
CDR3: CASSVGGGNYGYTF

size: NA
V: TRBV20-1
J: TRBJ2-7
D: NA
DNA: TGCAGTGCTAGTCGGGGATTTAGCTCCTACGAGCAGTACTTC
CDR3: CSASRGFSSYEQYF

size: NA
V: TRBV7-8
J: TRBJ1-1
D: NA
DNA: TGTGCCAGCAGCTTGATCCCGGGGGACACTGAAGCTTTCTTT
CDR3: CASSLIPGDTEAFF

size: NA
V: TRBV9
J: TRBJ2-7
D: TRBD1
DNA: TGTGCCAGCAGCGTGGCGGCAGGGGGCTACGAGCAGTACTTC
CDR3: CASSVAAGGYEQYF

size: NA
V: TRBV11-2
J: TRBJ2-1
D: NA
DNA: TGTGCCAGCAGTCGGACGGTATACAATGAGCAGTTCTTC
CDR3: CASSRTVYNEQFF

size: NA
V: TRBV11-1
J: TRBJ1-1
D: NA
DNA: TGTGCCAGCAGCTGGGGACAGAACACTGAAGCTTTCTTT
CDR3: CASSWGQNTEAFF

size: NA
V: TRBV5-1
J: TRBJ2-2
D: NA
DNA: TGCGCCAGCACAAGGGACACCGGGGAGCTGTTTTTT
CDR3: CASTRDTGELFF

size: NA
V: TRBV30
J: TRBJ1-1
D: NA
DNA: TGTGCCTCCATCGACGGACGGTTGAACACTGAAGCTTTCTTT
CDR3: CASIDGRLNTEAFF

size: NA
V: TRBV7-2
J: TRBJ1-4
D: TRBD1
DNA: TGTGCCAGCAGCGTACAGGGGAGGGCTAATGAAAAACTGTTTTTT
CDR3: CASSVQGRANEKLFF

size: NA
V: TRBV10-2
J: TRBJ2-1
D: TRBD1
DNA: TGCGCCAGCGGATCAACAGGGGCGATCTACAATGAGCAGTTCTTC
CDR3: CASGSTGAIYNEQFF

size: NA
V: TRBV11-2
J: TRBJ2-1
D: TRBD1
DNA: TGTGCCAGCAGCTCGGGACAGCTCTACAATGAGCAGTTCTTC
CDR3: CASSSGQLYNEQFF

size: NA
V: TRBV9
J: TRBJ1-3
D: NA
DNA: TGTGCCAGCAGCGTAGACCCCACCTCTGGAAACACCATATATTTT
CDR3: CASSVDPTSGNTIYF

size: NA
V: TRBV7-2
J: TRBJ1-5
D: NA
DNA: TGTGCCAGCAGCTTAGTAGCAGGGCCCAATCAGCCCCAGCATTTT
CDR3: CASSLVAGPNQPQHF

size: NA
V: TRBV9
J: TRBJ1-2
D: NA
DNA: TGTGCCAGCAGTCTAGCTAACTATGGCTACACCTTC
CDR3: CASSLANYGYTF

size: once
V: TRBV15
J: TRBJ1-1
D: NA
DNA: TGTGCCACCAGCAGAGATAGGGGCAGTAGCAACACTGAAGCTTTCTTT
CDR3: CATSRDRGSSNTEAFF

size: once
V: TRBV7-8
J: TRBJ2-7
D: TRBD2
DNA: TGTGCCAGCAGTCCTACCCCGGGACTAGCTAAGTCCTACGAGCAGTACTTC
CDR3: CASSPTPGLAKSYEQYF

size: once
V: TRBV5-1
J: TRBJ2-5
D: NA
DNA: TGCGCCAGCAGCCCCAACGGTCCAATTTCAGAGACCCAGTACTTC
CDR3: CASSPNGPISETQYF

size: NA
V: TRBV5-6
J: TRBJ2-1
D: NA
DNA: TGTGCCAGCAGCTTCCCGCGGGTCAGCTCCTACAATGAGCAGTTCTTC
CDR3: CASSFPRVSSYNEQFF

size: NA
V: TRBV5-4
J: TRBJ1-2
D: NA
DNA: TGTGCCAGCAGCTTGGACGGAAGCTATGGCTACACCTTC
CDR3: CASSLDGSYGYTF

size: few
V: TRBV18
J: TRBJ1-4
D: NA
DNA: TGTGCCAGCTCACCACCGGCGGGGGATCATGAAAAACTGTTTTTT
CDR3: CASSPPAGDHEKLFF

size: NA
V: TRBV19
J: TRBJ1-1
D: NA
DNA: TGTGCCAGTACCGAGGGGGGGTACACTGAAGCTTTCTTT
CDR3: CASTEGGYTEAFF

size: NA
V: TRBV4-1
J: TRBJ2-6
D: NA
DNA: TGCGCCAGCAGCCGGTCGGGAGAGGTGGTGACTTTC
CDR3: CASSRSGEVVTF

size: NA
V: TRBV14
J: TRBJ1-2
D: NA
DNA: TGTGCCAGCAGCCCCTATCCAGGGGAGGACTATGGCTACACCTTC
CDR3: CASSPYPGEDYGYTF

size: NA
V: TRBV18
J: TRBJ1-3
D: NA
DNA: TGTGCCAGCTCACTGCTACCGGACAGCCTTAGCTCTGGAAACACCATATATTTT
CDR3: CASSLLPDSLSSGNTIYF

size: NA
V: TRBV28
J: TRBJ1-6
D: NA
DNA: TGTGCCAGCTCGTCTAGGGGAACCTCCTATAATTCACCCCTCCACTTT
CDR3: CASSSRGTSYNSPLHF

size: NA
V: TRBV5-6
J: TRBJ2-7
D: TRBD1
DNA: TGTGCCAGCAGCTTGAGGGGACAGTCCCCCTACGAGCAGTACTTC
CDR3: CASSLRGQSPYEQYF

size: NA
V: TRBV15
J: TRBJ1-5
D: NA
DNA: TGTGCCACCAGCAGAGAGGCGGCCCTTAGCAATCAGCCCCAGCATTTT
CDR3: CATSREAALSNQPQHF

size: NA
V: TRBV14
J: TRBJ1-1
D: NA
DNA: TGTGCCAGCAGCCAAAACACCCTGAACACTGAAGCTTTCTTT
CDR3: CASSQNTLNTEAFF

size: NA
V: TRBV18
J: TRBJ1-2
D: NA
DNA: TGTGCCAGCTCCGGGGGGCAAGGATATGGCTTCACCTTC
CDR3: CASSGGQGYGFTF

size: NA
V: TRBV5-4
J: TRBJ2-1
D: NA
DNA: TGTGCCAGCAGCTTGGTCGCGGGGAGTGAGAATGAGCAGTTCTTC
CDR3: CASSLVAGSENEQFF

size: NA
V: TRBV28
J: TRBJ1-6
D: NA
DNA: TGTGCCAGCACCTATCGGGGGGCGGGTAATTCACCCCTCCACTTT
CDR3: CASTYRGAGNSPLHF

size: NA
V: TRBV6-5
J: TRBJ1-2
D: NA
DNA: TGTGCCAGCAGTTACTCCGGGATAAACTATGGCTACACCTTC
CDR3: CASSYSGINYGYTF

size: NA
V: TRBV6-5
J: TRBJ1-6
D: NA
DNA: TGTGCCAGCAGTTACGACCGGACCCATAATTCACCCCTCCACTTT
CDR3: CASSYDRTHNSPLHF

size: NA
V: TRBV19
J: TRBJ1-2
D: NA
DNA: TGTGCCAGTAGCTCTCCTCAGGGATTCTATGGCTACACCTTC
CDR3: CASSSPQGFYGYTF

size: NA
V: TRBV3-1/TRBV3-2
J: TRBJ2-3
D: NA
DNA: TGTGCCAGCAGCCCCCGGCGAGCATTCGGCACAGATACGCAGTATTTT
CDR3: CASSPRRAFGTDTQYF